Reported below is one T cell receptor beta chain. Its antigen is not yet known. Base qualities are not recorded, but no much larger clone differs from it by a single base. Using the deep immunoSEQ assay, TCR CDR3 regions were amplified from genomic DNA by multiplex PCR. Extracted genomic DNA from each cell subset was spread evenly across all wells of several immunoSEQ 96-well plates, with each plate serving as a replicate. For sorted subsets, approximately 200 ng of genomic DNA, equivalent to some 30,000 T cell genomes, went into each replicate PCR. Purified libraries were quantified with a Qubit 3.0 fluorometer, sized on a Bioanalyzer 2100, and re-quantified with the KAPA Library Quantification kit. Every immunoSEQ 96-well plate was sequenced on a separate single-read 150-cycle Illumina NextSeq 550 flow cell. In the source study's methods: The immunoSEQ output contained only junctional sequences without quality scores, so filtering could not match that applied to full-length reads. To assign V/J genes and CDR3, sequences were annotated against IMGT germline references using PyIR, a Python wrapper for IgBLAST v1.9. Any read was removed if the V/J assignment was weak (E-value above 1e-6), the CDR3 was missing, or the read contained stop codons, out-of-frame junctions, or ambiguous translated residues. V3J clonotypes were defined by identical inferred V gene, J gene, and CDR3 amino acid sequence. Percentage overlap between repertoires was calculated by dividing the number of shared unique clonotypes by the size of the smaller repertoire. Three approaches were used to assess repertoire richness: RTK rarefaction, the Chao1 estimator, and Recon v2.1 estimates of unobserved clonotypes. Generation probabilities for all TCRbeta clonotypes obtained by the gDNA method from a handful of donors were computed using OLGA. The table comes from immuneACCESS by way of TCRdb, which keeps in-frame sequences with V and J called. Part of the clones is missing from these tables; in studies checked, under half for an unresolved V gene and the rest for unknown reasons. V and J calls and clone size follow that table, whereas D and trimming were derived from the DNA. For this sample the table gives some 1 million clones, of which about 75% were detected only once. The ten largest clones add up to approximately 1.5% of the sample.

In the germline V gene (reference sequence), CDR1 corresponds to SEHNR and CDR2 to FQNEAQ. V loses 7 bases of germline sequence and J loses 4 bases, and the interval between the two ends is 19 bases. The CDR3, cysteine through phenylalanine, is 15 amino acids long. Only the CDR3 DNA stays, 45 bases, in frame from base 1. This specimen belongs to a study of shared clonotypes between healthy human individuals (dated by TCRdb to the early 2020s). Regarding the research as a whole: The cohort included a few men and a couple of women between 18 and 49 years of age. Different laboratories and diverse techniques were used to prepare libraries and sequence TCR repertoires, to increase sequencing depth and limit assay-specific biases. Between about 0.9 and 9 billion PBMCs per donor were obtained by leukapheresis. To estimate repertoire size and how much clonotypes are shared between individuals, the study performed deep sequencing of blood TCR repertoires from a few healthy adults. For each donor, CD4 naive and CD4 memory were each given three plates, CD8 naive was given two plates, and CD8 memory was given one plate. General conclusions and limits of the study: Pairwise subsampling led to the expectation that sequencing depth would affect the degree of clonotype sharing among donors. Sampling was limited to blood, and TCR repertoires in tissue likely differ from TCR repertoires in blood. Even with the large sequencing depth, rarefaction of the sorted-subset datasets indicated that sequencing was incomplete. Because the study included a small number of donors, the genetic and exposure-history diversity represented was limited. Across a handful of donors, approximately 4.6% of naive CD4, approximately 3.6% of naive CD8, approximately 2.5% of memory CD4, and 0.4% of memory CD8 clonotypes were shared. Compared with non-shared clonotypes, clonotypes shared by all four sorted-subset donors had higher generation probabilities. Estimated clonotype richness was generally larger for naive than for memory subsets.

Healthy HIV-negative adults with no recently reported acute infections or vaccinations were included as donors. Every donor was a Caucasian adult residing in Nashville, Tennessee, USA. CD4+ T cells were enriched through magnetic negative selection, after which naive cells were positively selected on CD45RA and the remaining negative fraction served as the memory subset. Blood was obtained by leukapheresis, after which PBMCs were separated by Ficoll-Histopaque density gradient centrifugation and cryopreserved in liquid nitrogen vapor phase. Analytical flow cytometry was used to check the purity and quantity of each magnetically sorted T cell population. Each sorted fraction had its genomic DNA isolated and then quantified by UV absorbance on a Nanodrop 2000c.

The sequence was collected from a young man in good health. The specimen was memory CD4+ T cells sorted from blood. According to the study, the label for this sample's cell subset or site signals: CD45RA-negative fraction. This chain is built from TRBV7-9 and TRBJ2-5; the D segment could be TRBD1, given 6 matching bases. CDR3 loop: CASTLLTGHSETQYF. Read as DNA, the sequence is TGTGCCAGCACCCTACTCACAGGGCATTCAGAGACCCAGTACTTC.